The rows below give T cell receptor beta chains drawn from one sample of a study of blood T cells in healthy people across ages. A single record per CDR3 protein comes from TCRdb applying MiXCR to the 5' RACE reads. The sample yields 1.5 million to 2 million distinct CDR3 sequences, 28% seen once. The source material was blood. Receptors originate from a woman under 40 in good health. Each CDR3 is given with its conserved first and last residue. D genes are given only for firm matches. Clone size is stated in some rows and not others, as once, few, many or a class when expanded.

J,V,D,size,DNA,CDR3
TRBJ2-7,TRBV11-3,.,.,TGTGCCAGCAACTGGGGCCGGAGGGGCCACTCCTACGAGCAGTACTTC,CASNWGRRGHSYEQYF
TRBJ2-5,TRBV6-6,TRBD2,few,TGTGCCACCACGTTGGCGGGGGGGCTTGAGACCCAGTACTTC,CATTLAGGLETQYF
TRBJ2-7,TRBV20-1,.,.,TGCAGTGCATCGGGGGGCTCCTACAATGAGCAGTACTTC,CSASGGSYNEQYF
TRBJ2-3,TRBV11-2,.,few,TGTGCCAGCAGCTTCATTGGCCCAGAAGGGGGGCGTCTTACAGATACGCAGTATTTT,CASSFIGPEGGRLTDTQYF
TRBJ1-5,TRBV5-5,.,many,TGTGCCAGCAGCTTGGGATCGGGTGATCAGCCCCAGCATTTT,CASSLGSGDQPQHF
TRBJ1-2,TRBV29-1,TRBD1,many,TGCAGCGTTGAAGAAAGGGGGCCAAGCTATGGCTACACCTTC,CSVEERGPSYGYTF
TRBJ1-1,TRBV3-1,.,.,TGTGCCAGCAGCCAAGATGACTGGGCTAACACTGAAGCTTTCTTT,CASSQDDWANTEAFF
TRBJ2-7,TRBV6-6,TRBD2,many,TGTGCCAGCAGCCAGGGCGGACTAGCGGGAGACGGCGAGCAGTACTTC,CASSQGGLAGDGEQYF
TRBJ1-2,TRBV29-1,.,.,TGCAGCGGGGGGGCGGGTCCCCATAACTATGGCTACACCTTC,CSGGAGPHNYGYTF
TRBJ1-2,TRBV4-3,.,.,TGCGCCAGCAGCCAAGATAGGACGGGGGAGGCTAGCTATGGCTACACCTTC,CASSQDRTGEASYGYTF
TRBJ2-3,TRBV5-1,TRBD2,.,TGCGCCAGCAGCTCTGTGCGGGGGATCAGGGCAGATACGCAGTATTTT,CASSSVRGIRADTQYF
TRBJ2-1,TRBV20-1,.,.,TGCAGTGCTAGAGCCTACACCCATGAGCAGTTCTTC,CSARAYTHEQFF
TRBJ2-5,TRBV6-6,TRBD1,.,TGTGCCAGCGGGACCCAAACAGGGGGCAATGAGCAGTACTTC,CASGTQTGGNEQYF
TRBJ1-5,TRBV4-1,.,few,TGCGCCAGCAGCTCCCCGTTGACAAAAGAGGGGAAGCCCCAGCATTTT,CASSSPLTKEGKPQHF
TRBJ2-3,TRBV29-1,.,many,TGCAGCGTTGAAGTTGGACGGTTTTCTACTCCCACAGATACGCAGTATTTT,CSVEVGRFSTPTDTQYF
TRBJ2-7,TRBV20-1,TRBD2,many,TGCAGTGCTACCTGGACTAGCGGGGCTTACGAGCAGTACTTC,CSATWTSGAYEQYF
TRBJ2-1,TRBV12-3/TRBV12-4,.,few,TGTGCCAGCAGTTTAGTAGCCGGCGGTGGGCAGTTCTTC,CASSLVAGGGQFF
TRBJ1-2,TRBV2,.,few,TGTGCCAGCAGTGAGGGGTTCTATGGCTACACCTTC,CASSEGFYGYTF
TRBJ1-3,TRBV6-1,.,.,TGTGCCAGCGTCCTACAGGCAATTGGAAACACCATATATTTT,CASVLQAIGNTIYF
TRBJ1-4,TRBV6-7,.,.,TGTGCCAGCATCCCTCAGTCTCTGAACGAAAAACTGTTTTTT,CASIPQSLNEKLFF
TRBJ1-5,TRBV24-1,TRBD1,.,TGTGCCACCAGCAACGACAGGGGGAGCAATCAGCCCCAGCATTTT,CATSNDRGSNQPQHF
TRBJ2-1,TRBV6-2/TRBV6-3,.,few,TGTGCCGGCAGTTATTTACCCCATGAGCAGTTCTTC,CAGSYLPHEQFF
TRBJ2-7,TRBV7-9,.,.,TGTGCCAGCAGCGGTCCCAGGGGTCCGGCCTCCTACGAGCAGTACTTC,CASSGPRGPASYEQYF
TRBJ2-5,TRBV12-2,.,few,TGTGCAAGTCGCCCTGACAGGGGGTGGAACCTAGAGACCCAGTACTTC,CASRPDRGWNLETQYF
TRBJ1-5,TRBV29-1,.,many,TGCAGCGTTGTGTCAGGGGCCAATCAGCCCCAGCATTTT,CSVVSGANQPQHF
TRBJ2-1,TRBV29-1,TRBD1,.,TGCAGCACCCGGGACAGACTCTACAATGAGCAGTTCTTC,CSTRDRLYNEQFF
TRBJ2-1,TRBV20-1,.,many,TGCAGCCCAACCTCCGCTCGGATATACAATGAGCAGTTCTTC,CSPTSARIYNEQFF
TRBJ2-5,TRBV7-9,.,few,TGTGCCAGCAGTTATAACGGGGGTCAAGGAACCCAGTACTTC,CASSYNGGQGTQYF
TRBJ2-7,TRBV10-3,.,many,TGTGCCATCAGTGAGGGCGAGATAAGCTCCTACGAGCAGTACTTC,CAISEGEISSYEQYF
TRBJ2-1,TRBV9,.,.,TGTGCCAGCAGCGGAACGCACAATGAGCAGTTCTTC,CASSGTHNEQFF
TRBJ2-1,TRBV6-1,.,.,TGTGCCAGAGGCCCTAGCAGATACAATGAGCAGTTCTTC,CARGPSRYNEQFF
TRBJ2-1,TRBV2,TRBD2,few,TGTGCCAGCAGTCGGACTAGCGGGAGCGGTGATGAGCAGTTCTTC,CASSRTSGSGDEQFF
TRBJ2-2,TRBV29-1,TRBD2,few,TGCAGCGTTGAGGGGTCTAGCGGGAACACCGGGGAGCTGTTTTTT,CSVEGSSGNTGELFF
TRBJ1-2,TRBV10-3,TRBD1,.,TGTGCCATCAGGCCTGGGTCAGGGGGGTTCTATGGCTACACCTTC,CAIRPGSGGFYGYTF
TRBJ2-1,TRBV3-1,.,few,TGTGCCAGCAGCCAGGGGACTGGCGGCTCCTACAATGAGCAGTTCTTC,CASSQGTGGSYNEQFF
TRBJ2-7,TRBV7-2,TRBD2,many,TGTGCCAGCAGCTTACGCATTAGGGGCCCTAGCGGGGTCCTCTCCTACGAGCAGTACTTC,CASSLRIRGPSGVLSYEQYF
TRBJ1-6,TRBV3-1,TRBD1,few,TGTGCCAGCATGGGATCCGACAGGGACCTTTATTCACCCCTCCACTTT,CASMGSDRDLYSPLHF
TRBJ2-1,TRBV3-1,.,.,TGTGCCAGCAGCCAAGTCTGGCTAGGGGGCAATGAGCAGTTCTTC,CASSQVWLGGNEQFF
TRBJ2-5,TRBV12-3/TRBV12-4,TRBD2,.,TGTGCCAGCAGCGCCTCGGGACTAGCAGGGAATATCCGGGAGACCCAGTACTTC,CASSASGLAGNIRETQYF
TRBJ2-5,TRBV7-2,.,.,TGCGCCAGCAGCGGTTTTGCAAAGACCCAGTACTTC,CASSGFAKTQYF
TRBJ2-7,TRBV25-1,.,few,TGTGCCAGCAGTTTGACAGGACCCGAGCAGTACTTC,CASSLTGPEQYF
TRBJ2-5,TRBV29-1,.,.,TGCGGCGCAACAGGGCTGATGGAGACCCAGTACTTC,CGATGLMETQYF
TRBJ2-1,TRBV6-5,.,few,TGTGCCAGCAGTCCAATTGACAGGTACAATGAGCAGTTCTTC,CASSPIDRYNEQFF
TRBJ2-2,TRBV20-1,TRBD1,.,TGCAGTGCTAGGACGGGACAGGGGGAGTCCGGGGAGCTGTTTTTT,CSARTGQGESGELFF
TRBJ2-1,TRBV7-2,TRBD2,.,TGTGCCAGCAGCGACGATCGGGGGGTACCTTCCTACAATGAGCAGTTCTTC,CASSDDRGVPSYNEQFF
TRBJ2-1,TRBV9,TRBD1,.,TGTGCCAGCAGCGTAGACCCCCCGGGACAGACTTCCAATGAGCAGTTCTTC,CASSVDPPGQTSNEQFF
TRBJ1-1,TRBV5-5,.,few,TGTGCCAGCAGCCCGGTCCCGCAGGGGATGAACACTGAAGCTTTCTTT,CASSPVPQGMNTEAFF
TRBJ1-2,TRBV7-9,TRBD1,.,TGTGCCAGCAGCCCGGGACAGGGGGAACCTAACTATGACTACACCTTC,CASSPGQGEPNYDYTF